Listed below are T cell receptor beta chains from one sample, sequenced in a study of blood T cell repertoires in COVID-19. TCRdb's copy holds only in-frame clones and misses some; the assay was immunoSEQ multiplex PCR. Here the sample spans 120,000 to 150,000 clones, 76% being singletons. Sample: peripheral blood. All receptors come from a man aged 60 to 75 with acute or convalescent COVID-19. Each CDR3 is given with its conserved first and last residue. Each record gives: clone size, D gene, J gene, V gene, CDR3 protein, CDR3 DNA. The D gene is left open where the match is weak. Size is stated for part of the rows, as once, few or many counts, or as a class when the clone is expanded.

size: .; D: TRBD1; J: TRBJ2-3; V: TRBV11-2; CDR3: CASSPGQGLDTQYF; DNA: TGTGCCAGCAGCCCCGGACAGGGATTAGATACGCAGTATTTT
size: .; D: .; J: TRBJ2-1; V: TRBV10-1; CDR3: CASSGGGDEQFF; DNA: TGCGCCAGCAGTGGTGGGGGCGATGAGCAGTTCTTC
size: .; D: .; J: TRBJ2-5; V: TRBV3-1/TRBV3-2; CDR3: CASSRQPAGTQYF; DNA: TGTGCCAGCAGCCGTCAACCGGCGGGGACCCAGTACTTC
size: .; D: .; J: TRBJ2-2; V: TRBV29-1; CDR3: CSARDTGELFF; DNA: TGCAGCGCCAGGGACACCGGGGAGCTGTTTTTT
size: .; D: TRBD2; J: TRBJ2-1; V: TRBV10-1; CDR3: CARGEGASGSGNEQFF; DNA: TGCGCCAGAGGGGAGGGGGCTAGCGGGAGCGGGAATGAGCAGTTCTTC
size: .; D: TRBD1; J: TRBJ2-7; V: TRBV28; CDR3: CASSSGQGPYEQYF; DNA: TGTGCCAGCAGTTCGGGACAGGGTCCCTACGAGCAGTACTTC
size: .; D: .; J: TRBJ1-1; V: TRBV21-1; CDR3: CASTKDTYTEAFF; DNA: TGTGCCAGCACTAAGGACACTTACACTGAAGCTTTCTTT
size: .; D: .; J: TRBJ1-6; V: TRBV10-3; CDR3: CAIRNENSPLHF; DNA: TGTGCCATCAGGAATGAGAATTCACCCCTCCACTTT
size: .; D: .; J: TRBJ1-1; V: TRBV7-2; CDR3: CASSLYRVNTEAFF; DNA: TGTGCCAGCAGCTTATACAGGGTGAACACTGAAGCTTTCTTT
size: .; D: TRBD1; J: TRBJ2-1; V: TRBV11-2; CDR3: CASSPGQGGDNEQFF; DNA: TGTGCCAGCAGCCCGGGACAGGGGGGGGACAATGAGCAGTTCTTC
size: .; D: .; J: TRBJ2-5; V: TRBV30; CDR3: CAWSVSLKTQYF; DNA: TGTGCCTGGAGTGTTTCACTGAAGACCCAGTACTTC
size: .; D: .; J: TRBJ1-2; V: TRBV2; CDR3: CASSAGDGYTF; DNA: TGTGCCAGCAGTGCAGGGGATGGCTACACCTTC
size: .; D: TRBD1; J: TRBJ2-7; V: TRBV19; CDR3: CASSTLTGGGFYEQYF; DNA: TGTGCCAGTAGTACTCTGACAGGGGGCGGCTTTTACGAGCAGTACTTC
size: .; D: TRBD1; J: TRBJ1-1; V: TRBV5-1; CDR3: CASSSGQGGPEAFF; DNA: TGCGCCAGCAGCTCAGGACAGGGTGGACCTGAAGCTTTCTTT
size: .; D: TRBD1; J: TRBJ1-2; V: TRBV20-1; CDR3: CSASPGGNYGYTF; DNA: TGCAGTGCTAGTCCAGGGGGCAATTATGGCTACACCTTC
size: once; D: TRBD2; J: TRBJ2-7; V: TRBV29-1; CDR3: CSVEDQERGTYEQYF; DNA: TGCAGCGTTGAAGATCAGGAGCGGGGAACCTACGAGCAGTACTTC
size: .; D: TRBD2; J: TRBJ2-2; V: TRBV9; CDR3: CASSVAGGDRTGELFF; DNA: TGTGCCAGCAGCGTCGCGGGAGGGGACAGAACCGGGGAGCTGTTTTTT
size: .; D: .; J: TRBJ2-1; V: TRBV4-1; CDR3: CASSQGDYNEQFF; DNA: TGCGCCAGCAGCCAAGGCGACTACAATGAGCAGTTCTTC
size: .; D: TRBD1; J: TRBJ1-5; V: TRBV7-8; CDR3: CASSTGDQPQHF; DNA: TGTGCCAGCAGCACAGGGGATCAGCCCCAGCATTTT
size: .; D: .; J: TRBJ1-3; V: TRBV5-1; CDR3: CASSLFQGSGNTIYF; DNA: TGCGCCAGCAGCTTGTTTCAGGGCTCTGGAAACACCATATATTTT
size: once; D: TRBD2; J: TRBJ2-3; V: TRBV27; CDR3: CASSPSGRAGTDTQYF; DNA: TGTGCCAGCAGTCCTAGCGGGAGGGCTGGCACAGATACGCAGTATTTT
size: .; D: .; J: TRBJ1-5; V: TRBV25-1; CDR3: CASSESWGSNQPQHF; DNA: TGTGCCAGCAGTGAATCGTGGGGCAGCAATCAGCCCCAGCATTTT
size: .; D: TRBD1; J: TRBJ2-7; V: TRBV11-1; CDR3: CASSLAGTGIEQYF; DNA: TGTGCCAGCAGCTTAGCCGGGACAGGGATTGAGCAGTACTTC
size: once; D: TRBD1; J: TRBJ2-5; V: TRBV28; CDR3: CASTSQAGGRETQYF; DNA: TGTGCCAGCACTTCCCAAGCAGGGGGACGGGAGACCCAGTACTTC
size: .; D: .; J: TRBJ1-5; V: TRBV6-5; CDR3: CASTNIGGTQPQHF; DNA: TGTGCCAGCACCAATATAGGAGGGACTCAGCCCCAGCATTTT
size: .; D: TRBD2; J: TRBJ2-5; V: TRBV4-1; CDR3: CASSQPGLAGGPHRETQYF; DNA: TGCGCCAGCAGCCAACCCGGACTAGCGGGAGGCCCCCACAGGGAGACCCAGTACTTC
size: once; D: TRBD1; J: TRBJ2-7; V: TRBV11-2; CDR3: CASSLVPPGTGSSYEQYF; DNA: TGTGCCAGCAGCTTAGTCCCCCCCGGGACAGGGAGCTCCTACGAGCAGTACTTC
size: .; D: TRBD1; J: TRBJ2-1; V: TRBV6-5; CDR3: CASRYRTGGAGQFF; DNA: TGTGCCAGCAGATATAGGACAGGGGGCGCGGGGCAGTTCTTC
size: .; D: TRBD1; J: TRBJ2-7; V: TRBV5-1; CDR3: CASSHDRGSYEQYF; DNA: TGCGCCAGCAGCCACGACAGGGGGTCCTACGAGCAGTACTTC
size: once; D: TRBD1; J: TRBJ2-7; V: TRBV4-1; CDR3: CASSLLTGTDEQYF; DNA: TGCGCCAGCAGCCTATTGACAGGGACGGACGAGCAGTACTTC
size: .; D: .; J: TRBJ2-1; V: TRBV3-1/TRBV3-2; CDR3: CASSHTLRDNEQFF; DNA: TGTGCCAGCAGTCACACCCTTCGGGACAATGAGCAGTTCTTC
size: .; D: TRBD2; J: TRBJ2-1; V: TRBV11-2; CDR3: CASSLTRTSGNEQFF; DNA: TGTGCCAGCAGCTTAACACGGACTAGCGGGAATGAGCAGTTCTTC
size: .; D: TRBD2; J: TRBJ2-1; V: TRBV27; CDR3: CASSLYSGGPSYNEQFF; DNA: TGTGCCAGCAGTTTATATTCGGGAGGGCCCTCCTACAATGAGCAGTTCTTC
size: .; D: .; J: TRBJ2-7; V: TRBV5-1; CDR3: CASSSQGAEQYF; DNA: TGCGCCAGCAGCTCACAGGGAGCAGAGCAGTACTTC
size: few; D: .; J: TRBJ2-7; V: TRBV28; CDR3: CASEPLAEGGEQYF; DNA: TGTGCCAGCGAACCCCTGGCGGAGGGAGGAGAGCAGTACTTC
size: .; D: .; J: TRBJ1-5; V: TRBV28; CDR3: CASSPQGPQHF; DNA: TGTGCCAGCAGTCCCCAGGGGCCCCAGCATTTT
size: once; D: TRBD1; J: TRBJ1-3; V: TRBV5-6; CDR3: CASSRQGSSSGNTIYF; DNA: TGTGCCAGCAGCCGACAGGGGAGTAGTTCTGGAAACACCATATATTTT
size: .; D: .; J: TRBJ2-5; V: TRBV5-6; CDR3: CASSLLRGFQETQYF; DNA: TGTGCCAGCAGCTTGCTTAGGGGTTTCCAAGAGACCCAGTACTTC
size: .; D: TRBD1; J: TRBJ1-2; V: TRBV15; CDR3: CATSSGQGRYHGYTF; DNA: TGTGCCACCAGCTCTGGACAGGGAAGGTATCATGGCTACACCTTC
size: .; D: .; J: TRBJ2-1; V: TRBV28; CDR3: CASSGWASYNEQFF; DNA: TGTGCCAGCAGTGGATGGGCCTCCTACAATGAGCAGTTCTTC
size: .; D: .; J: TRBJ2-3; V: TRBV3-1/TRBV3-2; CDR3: CASSPIRSGTQYF; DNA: TGTGCCAGCAGCCCCATCAGGAGCGGGACGCAGTATTTT
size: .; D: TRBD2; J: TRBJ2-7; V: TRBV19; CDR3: CASSTGGLAGTYEQYF; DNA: TGTGCCAGTAGTACCGGGGGCCTAGCGGGGACCTACGAGCAGTACTTC
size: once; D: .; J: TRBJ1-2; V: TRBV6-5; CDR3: CASSYGGTSSGYTF; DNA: TGTGCCAGCAGTTACGGGGGGACTTCGAGTGGCTACACCTTC
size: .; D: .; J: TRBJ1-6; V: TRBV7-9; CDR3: CASSPRRGLKDSPLHF; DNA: TGTGCCAGCAGCCCTAGGAGGGGCCTGAAGGATTCACCCCTCCACTTT
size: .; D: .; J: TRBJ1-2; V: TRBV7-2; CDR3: CASSMREGGTGYTF; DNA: TGTGCCAGCAGTATGCGAGAAGGGGGTACTGGCTACACCTTC
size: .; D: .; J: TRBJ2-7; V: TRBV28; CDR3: CASSNTYEQYF; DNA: TGTGCCAGCAGTAACACCTACGAGCAGTACTTC
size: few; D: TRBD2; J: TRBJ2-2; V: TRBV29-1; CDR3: CSATGGVATGELFF; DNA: TGCAGCGCCACCGGGGGGGTGGCCACCGGGGAGCTGTTTTTT
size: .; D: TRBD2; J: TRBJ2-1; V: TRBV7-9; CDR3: CASSAGTSGIGRDEQFF; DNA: TGTGCCAGCAGCGCTGGGACTAGCGGGATCGGCAGGGATGAGCAGTTCTTC
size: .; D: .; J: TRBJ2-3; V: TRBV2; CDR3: CAIRGQGSTDTQYF; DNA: TGTGCCATCCGGGGCCAGGGGAGCACAGATACGCAGTATTTT